Below, 23 T cell receptor beta chains from the same sample are listed, as sequenced in a study of read filtering for tumor transcriptome and immune sequencing. Molecular barcoded adaptors covering alpha/delta and beta/gamma chains were used on 400 ng RNA. TCRdb re-derived calls from the reads in MiXCR, one entry per CDR3 protein. The data hold some 62,000 distinct CDR3 sequences, with about 15% observed a single time. The sample comprised a population of CD138-negative cells sorted from bone marrow. Receptors originate from a donor older than 35 with multiple myeloma.

This clonotype showed up many times. The chain is built from TRBV4-3 and TRBJ2-2; 9 bases are shared with TRBD1. This CDR3 has 15 residues. Germline V CDR1 and CDR2: LGHNA, YSLEER. V lost 4 bases, J lost 4 bases, and 4 bases stayed unmatched. The CDR3 loop is CASSRVGQGTGELFF. In nucleotides, the CDR3 is TGCGCCAGCAGCCGAGTGGGACAGGGCACCGGGGAGCTGTTTTTT.

This clonotype showed up many times. The CDR3 DNA sequence: TGTGCCAGCAGTTCAGGGGGCGGGTGGGGTGATACGCAGTATTTT. It translates to CASSSGGGWGDTQYF. The genes are TRBV27 and TRBJ2-3; 8 bases line up with TRBD1. After removal of 4 bases from V and 6 bases from J, the junction contained 9 bases not matched to a gene. This CDR3 has 15 residues. The V gene's germline CDR1 is MNHEY and CDR2 SMNVEV (reference sequence).

This clonotype was observed a few times. This chain links TRBV11-1 with TRBJ2-7; 8 bases align to TRBD1. With 5 bases clipped from V and 6 bases from J, the junction kept 6 bases outside the gene matches. The CDR3 runs 13 residues. Germline V gene sequence: CDR1 SGHAT, CDR2 FQDESV (reference sequence). The CDR3 sequence: CASSQTGGCEQYF. The CDR3 DNA follows: TGTGCCAGCAGCCAAACAGGGGGATGCGAGCAGTACTTC. The whole variable domain, filled in from reference TRBV11-1 and TRBJ2-7, reads EAEVAQSPRYKITEKSQAVAFWCDPISGHATLYWYRQILGQGPELLVQFQDESVVDDSQLPKDRFSAERLKGVDSTLKIQPAELGDSAMYLCASSQTGGCEQYFGPGTRLTVT.

This clonotype occurred a few times. This chain joins TRBV11-2 and TRBJ2-1; 16 nucleotides align to TRBD2. J gave up 0 bases and V 7 bases, and 6 bases lay outside the gene matches. The CDR3 spans 18 residues. Germline V gene lookup returns CDR1 SGHAT and CDR2 FQNNGV. In DNA form, the CDR3 reads TGTGCCAGCACCGCCGGGACTAGCGGGAGGGGCTCCTACAATGAGCAGTTCTTC. It codes for CASTAGTSGRGSYNEQFF.

This clonotype was counted many times. V gene TRBV29-1 combines with J gene TRBJ2-2; D may be TRBD1 (5 bases). Germline CDR1 and CDR2: SQVTM and ANQGSEA. This CDR3 spans 12 amino acids. V was trimmed by 7 bases and J by 2 bases, leaving 8 bases between them. This CDR3 is CSAGHNTGELFF. The DNA of the CDR3 is TGCAGCGCCGGACACAACACCGGGGAGCTGTTTTTT.

V usage is TRBV7-9 and J usage is TRBJ2-7; maybe TRBD2 (6 bases). The germline V gene has CDR1 SEHNR and CDR2 FQNEAQ (reference sequence). Between the trimmed V and J ends, which lost 2 bases and 4 bases, there was a span of 15 bases. The CDR3 has 15 residues. The CDR3 nucleotides read TGTGCCAGCAGCTTATCGTCGGGGACTGTATACGAGCAGTACTTC. It translates to CASSLSSGTVYEQYF.

This clonotype was observed a few times. This sequence joins TRBV6-5 and TRBJ2-1; D remains ambiguous. Trimming removed 5 bases at V and 6 bases at J, with 11 bases between. CDR1 and CDR2 (germline): MNHEY, SVGAGI. CDR3 size: 13 residues. The chain's CDR3 is CASSVPALNEQFF. CDR3 nucleotides: TGTGCCAGCAGTGTACCGGCCCTCAATGAGCAGTTCTTC.

This clonotype was picked up many times. The CDR3 nucleotides read TGCAGTGCTAGAGACACCTACGAGCAGTACTTC. It encodes CSARDTYEQYF. This chain connects TRBV20-1 to TRBJ2-7; D is uncertain. The germline V gene encodes CDR1 DFQATT and CDR2 SNEGSKA (reference sequence). The V gene lost 0 bases and the J gene lost 2 bases, with 2 bases spanning the gap. The CDR3 has 11 residues.

This clonotype was recorded many times. The rearrangement uses TRBV28 and TRBJ2-2, with D unclear. This CDR3 has 16 amino acids. Per the germline V gene, CDR1 is MDHEN and CDR2 is SYDVKM. V lost 1 base and J lost 5, with 14 bases in between. CDR3 amino acids: CASSLFGRLSTGELFF. CDR3 coding DNA: TGTGCCAGCAGTTTATTTGGGCGGCTTAGTACCGGGGAGCTGTTTTTT. Drawing the rest from reference TRBV28 and TRBJ2-2, the complete variable domain is DVKVTQSSRYLVKRTGEKVFLECVQDMDHENMFWYRQDPGLGLRLIYFSYDVKMKEKGDIPEGYSVSREKKERFSLILESASTNQTSMYLCASSLFGRLSTGELFFGEGSRLTVL.

Notes on this clonotype: Being one base from a much bigger clone, this may be a read error. Here the CDR3 DNA reads TGCGGCGTGGACAGGGTTTTTCCATCTAACTATGGCTACACCTTC. This encodes CGVDRVFPSNYGYTF. The chain combines TRBV29-1 with TRBJ1-2; 8 bases match TRBD1. The CDR3 contains 15 residues. CDR1 SQVTM and CDR2 ANQGSEA come from the germline V gene.

A word on this clonotype: Possible read error: a much larger clone is one base away. This chain links TRBV24-1 with TRBJ2-7; 9 bases match TRBD1. Germline V CDR1 and CDR2: KGHDR, SFDVKD. V shed 5 bases, J shed 9 bases, and the junction held 34 bases outside the gene matches. CDR3 length: 22 residues. CDR3 residues: CATSAIRPGQGVPREFPSGQYF. CDR3 bases: TGTGCCACCAGTGCTATCCGACCGGGACAGGGTGTTCCACGGGAGTTTCCATCCGGGCAGTACTTC.

CDR3 sequence: CASSSGTSVTEQYF. The DNA for the CDR3 is TGTGCCAGCAGCTCTGGGACTAGCGTTACCGAGCAGTACTTC. J is TRBJ2-7 and V is TRBV13, with TRBD2 matching 10 bases. V gave up 4 bases and J gave up 6 bases; unmatched junction bases: 6. There are 14 residues in the CDR3. The germline V gene has CDR1 PRHDT and CDR2 FYEKMQ (reference sequence). Combining the CDR3 with reference TRBV13 and TRBJ2-7 gives the whole variable domain AAGVIQSPRHLIKEKRETATLKCYPIPRHDTVYWYQQGPGQDPQFLISFYEKMQSDKGSIPDRFSAQQFSDYHSELNMSSLELGDSALYFCASSSGTSVTEQYFGPGTRLTVT.

By its share, this clonotype is medium-sized. The chain is built from TRBV28 and TRBJ2-1, with 10 bases fitting TRBD2. CDR1 MDHEN and CDR2 SYDVKM come from the germline V gene. This CDR3 is built from 15 residues. Trimming took 5 bases from V and 0 from J; bases not matched to a gene: 1. The CDR3 DNA follows: TGTGCCAGCAGTCCTAGCGGGAGCTCCTACAATGAGCAGTTCTTC. Translating gives CASSPSGSSYNEQFF.

Concerning this clonotype: Given a much more abundant clone one base away, this may be a read error. The chain combines TRBV5-1 with TRBJ2-7, with D perhaps TRBD2 (6 bases). Germline V lookup: CDR1 SGHRS, CDR2 YFSETQ. CDR3 length equals 14 residues. V was pared by 1 base and J by 5 bases, with 13 bases between. The CDR3 nucleotides are TGCGCCAGCAGCTTGTCGCGGGGAGCCCACGAGCAGTACTTC. Translation gives CASSLSRGAHEQYF.

This clonotype came up many times. Compared with germline, one end of the junction differs, possibly owing to a read error. This chain uses TRBV7-7 with TRBJ2-1; 15 bases agree with TRBD2. In germline, CDR1 is SSHAT, CDR2 FNYEAQ (reference sequence). This CDR3 has 18 amino acids. The CDR3 coding sequence is TGTGCTAGCAGCTTATGGACTAGCGGGAGGGCCCTCTACAATGAGCAGTTCTTC. It codes for CASSLWTSGRALYNEQFF.

This clonotype was counted many times. This sequence joins TRBV6-1 and TRBJ2-3; 7 bases align to TRBD2. The CDR3 consists of 16 residues. Unmatched junction bases numbered 7, after V lost 2 bases and J lost 2 bases. CDR1 and CDR2 (germline): MNHNS, SASEGT. Written as DNA, the CDR3 is TGTGCCAGCAGTGAACAGGCTAGCGGATACACAGATACGCAGTATTTT. Translating gives CASSEQASGYTDTQYF.

This clonotype was picked up many times. V gene TRBV6-2 or TRBV6-3 combines with J gene TRBJ2-1; TRBD1 agrees at 8 bases. The CDR3 extends over 14 amino acids. Germline V gene sequence: CDR1 MNHEY, CDR2 SVGEGT. The V and J ends lost 4 bases and 6 bases, in that order; junction bases with no gene match: 5. The CDR3 DNA sequence: TGTGCCAGCAGTTCGGACAGGGAGCTCAATGAGCAGTTCTTC. Encoded protein: CASSSDRELNEQFF.

This clonotype came up many times. The chain carries TRBV19 and TRBJ2-1; 11 bases are a match to TRBD2. Germline lookup yields CDR1 LNHDA and CDR2 SQIVND (reference sequence). There are 15 residues in the CDR3. Trimming at V came to 3 bases and at J to 10 bases, leaving 8 bases not matched to a gene. The DNA for the CDR3 is TGTGCCAGTAGTATTGGGGGACTAGCGGCCAAGGAGCAGTTCTTC. Translated, it gives CASSIGGLAAKEQFF.

V gene TRBV6-6 combines with J gene TRBJ1-3; D is possibly TRBD1 (5 bases). V lost 0 bases and J lost 0, with 6 bases in between. The CDR3 sequence is 15 residues long. Germline V gene lookup returns CDR1 MNHNY and CDR2 SVGAGI (reference sequence). The CDR3 sequence: CASSYSDSSGNTIYF. In nucleotides, the CDR3 is TGTGCCAGCAGTTACTCCGACAGCTCTGGAAACACCATATATTTT.

This clonotype was observed once. This chain uses TRBV5-1 with TRBJ2-1; the match to TRBD1 covers 9 bases. There are 13 residues in the CDR3. After removal of 4 bases from V and 7 bases from J, the junction contained 3 bases not matched to a gene. The V gene's germline CDR1 is SGHRS and CDR2 YFSETQ. The CDR3: CASSHGQGNEQFF. The CDR3, as DNA: TGCGCCAGCAGCCACGGACAGGGGAATGAGCAGTTCTTC.

The chain employs TRBV27 and TRBJ2-7; D may be TRBD2 (5 bases). CDR1 is MNHEY and CDR2 is SMNVEV in the germline V gene (reference sequence). This CDR3 is 14 amino acids long. Trimming cost V 6 bases and J 3 bases, with 15 bases left between them. Written as DNA, the CDR3 is TGTGCCAGCAGAGGGAGTGGGGAGTACTACGAGCAGTACTTC. It specifies CASRGSGEYYEQYF.

Only a few counts were recorded for this clonotype. A much larger clonotype is one base distant, so this may be a read error. This chain joins TRBV6-1 and TRBJ2-1, with 7 bases fitting TRBD1. Germline CDR1 and CDR2: MNHNS and SASEGT. CDR3 size: 15 residues. Trimming removed 1 base from V and 8 bases from J; junction bases left unmatched: 8. The CDR3 is CASSEVRTGAHEQFF. CDR3 coding DNA: TGTGCCAGCAGTGAAGTCAGGACAGGTGCCCATGAGCAGTTCTTC.

This clonotype was recorded many times. This rearrangement joins TRBV20-1 to TRBJ2-1, with D hard to call. This CDR3 has 17 residues. Trimming left V 3 bases short and J 0 bases short, with 18 bases between. Germline V gives CDR1 DFQATT, CDR2 SNEGSKA (reference sequence). As DNA, the CDR3 is TGCAGTGCTAGTGGGGAACACCGGCCAAACTCCTACAATGAGCAGTTCTTC. Translating gives CSASGEHRPNSYNEQFF.